This T cell receptor (beta chain) derives from a study of T cell repertoires in cytomegalovirus infection. Study overall: Both recently identified HLA-C-restricted and well-studied HLA-B-restricted CMV epitopes were used in the study. Matching HLA type and CMV infection were both indicated by public TCR beta signatures. Study-level points and caveats: Pooled public TCR beta family frequency picked out CMV carriers with the relevant HLA. The response measured ex vivo was dominated by TCR beta clonotypes (HLA-C-restricted and CMV-specific).

TCRdb ran MiXCR on the reads and lists one entry per CDR3 protein. The sample has approximately 120,000 distinct CDR3 sequences, 25% to 35% seen once. Only a few counts were recorded for this clonotype. Its antigen remains unknown. This CDR3 is built from 14 residues. Per germline, CDR1 SGHVS and CDR2 FQNEAQ. V was cut by 0 bases and J by 9 bases, with 12 bases left in between. The chain links TRBV7-8 to TRBJ2-1, with a tentative D call TRBD1 (5 bases). The starting material was CD8+ T cells from cultured PBMCs, obtained from culture after CMV antigen stimulation. The origin of this receptor is a human donor in good health (CMV status not recorded). Some clones in this sample may be carry-over from other donors' samples. DNA of the CDR3: TGTGCCAGCAGCTTAGCAACAGGCTGGGGTGAGCAGTTCTTC. This codes for CASSLATGWGEQFF.